This TCR beta chain was recovered during a study of cytomegalovirus exposure and HLA in healthy donors (dated by TCRdb to the late 2010s). Study-wide context: An earlier analysis of roughly 500 of the donors reported 250 to 300 Gb of sequence data and 117 million unique TCR beta sequences from about 179 million T cells. Roughly 300 gigabases of sequencing data and 78 million or so unique TCR sequences were included in an early release covering 550 to 800 HLA-typed donors. Of the roughly 400 genotyped donors, 65% to 90% fell in the genetic ancestry cluster associated with self-reported Caucasian donors. The study aimed to test whether cataloging public T cell receptors could reveal signatures of past pathogen exposure. The study used immunosequencing to profile the T cell repertoires of approximately 630 subjects and linked those repertoires to cytomegalovirus serostatus. In addition to the first cohort of roughly 700 subjects, a separate validation cohort of approximately 110 different subjects was used. To predict cytomegalovirus infection status, the study combined high-throughput TCR immunosequencing, statistical association of individual TCRs with disease status, and machine learning. To study patterns of TCR occurrence, a later analysis re-analyzed previously published TCR beta repertoires from 500 to 850 donors and added high-resolution HLA genotyping. In the later analysis, no new phenotypic data were used to find candidate immune exposures; instead, reliance was placed on TCR beta sequences and their occurrence across donors. An earlier analysis of 587 of the donors used high-throughput TCR beta sequencing to judge whether each TCR beta V gene segment behaved as functional or pseudogenic. Donor age, sex, ethnicity and CMV serostatus were compiled alongside the repertoire data. In a later genetic analysis, genome-wide SNP genotypes for about 55% of the roughly 700 donors were used, and that subset was treated as a discovery cohort. All discovery cohort repertoires had been generated on a single sequencing platform. Class I and class II HLA loci were covered by the typing at four-digit resolution. The number of donors typed differed by locus, with 629-630 for A, B, C, DRB1 and DQB1, 522 for DQA1, approximately 580 for DPA1, and some 450 for DPB1. Roughly 5 DR-DQ haplotypes were handled as single units for association and clustering, since linkage in the cohort was strong. Across approximately 420 genotyped donors of the cohort, an average of about 240,000 unique TCR beta nucleotide sequences per donor were sequenced, and roughly 18% of those sequences were non-productive.

On this clone: The specificity of this receptor is unknown. No base qualities exist here, and no much larger clone lies one base off it.

Points the paper makes about the study in general: An earlier analysis of some 590 of the donors showed that most TCR beta V segments appeared in productive rearrangements either about 87% or about 30% of the time, which broadly matched IMGT annotations. The authors suggested that the approach could potentially be extended to other disease states and immunological phenotypes. A further reported finding was that TCR beta sequences accurately predicted the HLA-A and HLA-B alleles for most subjects in the first cohort. In a later genetic analysis, a missense DCLRE1C variant was associated with V-gene and J-gene trimming of TCR beta chains, and the association was replicated in an independent cohort. Roughly uniform sequencing depth across donors was assumed in presence/absence analyses, although this assumption may not hold. Most TCR sequences were seen in very few donors, while some public TCRs were found in many individuals. Because counts were too low, about 18 rarely observed V segments, including chromosome 9 orphons, were left out of the earlier analysis of 587 of the donors. Some IMGT-functional V segments, including TRBV6-2 and TRBV6-3, could not be distinguished by the 87-base-pair reads and were therefore excluded. The only immune exposure information available for the cohort was CMV serostatus. In a later genetic analysis, fewer N-insertions in productive TCRs were reported among donors in an Asian-associated ancestry cluster than the approximately 710-donor mean. Linkage disequilibrium might explain the correlated functional status among segregating V segments, but an unknown experimental factor could not be ruled out. A later analysis associated 15,000 or so TCR beta sequences with specific HLA alleles at a false discovery rate of 0.05. When HLA alleles, especially DR and DQ, strongly co-occurred, TCR associations were difficult to assign to individual alleles. A later analysis reported that several top co-occurrence clusters appeared linked to parvovirus B19, influenza, CMV and Epstein-Barr virus. In vitro tests confirmed that a few of the cytomegalovirus-associated TCR beta chains recognize cytomegalovirus antigens. Because some donors lacked HLA typing at each locus, the association tests relied only on the typed subset. A later analysis found that HLA-associated TCR beta chains were more clonally expanded and had lower generation probabilities than equally common non-associated chains. In both the original and validation cohorts, the classifier was reported to diagnose cytomegalovirus status with high specificity and sensitivity. A cluster of highly shared sequence variants was judged likely to represent a technical artifact of the sequencing pipeline. A later analysis found that most CMV-associated TCR beta chains appeared HLA-restricted, with HLA associations seemingly driven largely by CMV exposure. In the study, 150 to 200 TCR beta chains were listed as associated with cytomegalovirus. This cohort had only TCR beta chains sequenced, and the lack of alpha or paired-chain data limited which features could be detected. According to a later analysis, TCR association rates differed among HLA loci, with DRB1 alleles showing the most associated TCRs and HLA-C alleles showing the fewest.

The CDR3 numbers 16 residues from cysteine through phenylalanine. The only DNA kept is the CDR3, 48 bases in frame from the first base. V is reduced by 5 bases and J by 1 base, leaving a spacing of 12 bases between them. According to the germline V gene, CDR1 reads SGHAT and CDR2 reads FQNNGV. In total, approximately 690 healthy bone marrow donors made up the cohort. At the time of sampling, every cohort member was nominally healthy, though immune exposures that went unrecorded were likely present. The donor was CMV seropositive and belonged to the group of 270 or so seropositive cohort members. A peripheral blood sample was provided by each donor, and peripheral blood mononuclear cells were used for TCR beta sequencing. Genomic DNA extraction from the blood cell samples was performed with the Qiagen DNeasy Blood Extraction Kit. The library was built by means of the immunoSEQ multiplex PCR assay. A mixture of 60 forward primers for TCR Vbeta segments and 13 reverse primers for TCR Jbeta segments was used in the multiplex PCR. A multiplex PCR assay on genomic DNA amplified the CDR3 region of rearranged TCR beta genes. The amplified TCR beta libraries were sequenced on the Illumina HiSeq System as 87-base-pair reads. The authors processed their data as follows. A later analysis counted tens of millions of unique TCR beta chains across the 650 to 800 repertoires, and approximately 11 million of these chains were shared by at least two donors. Raw reads were error-corrected and collapsed into unique sequences with a nearest-neighbor algorithm that merged closely related sequences to remove PCR and sequencing errors. To assign V, D and J gene segments, CDR3 sequences were aligned to IMGT reference sequences. For a sequence to be retained, a match of at least six nucleotides to both a V gene segment and a J gene segment was required. Rearrangements were called productive when the CDR3 lacked stop codons and stayed in frame with V and J; all others were non-productive. CDR3 was defined according to IMGT convention as the region running from the second conserved V-encoded cysteine to the conserved J-encoded phenylalanine. In an earlier analysis of roughly 610 of the donors, sequences lacking an unambiguous match to a single V gene segment were excluded. In an earlier analysis of approximately 590 of the donors, a V segment was called functional when productive rearrangements were above 56.7%, and segregating when the standard deviation between donors exceeded 5%. To diagnose cytomegalovirus status from the catalog of TCR beta chain sequences, a statistical classification framework was built. In a later analysis, TCR nucleotide sequences were compared against IMGT/GENE-DB human TR gene sequences so that V and J genes could be assigned. In a later analysis, CDR3 sequences and most-parsimonious VDJ recombination scenarios were assigned using the TCRdist pipeline. In a later analysis, each TCR beta chain was defined by its CDR3 amino acid sequence together with its V-gene family, and reads without a unique V-gene family were excluded. To address suspected cross-contamination and a sequencing artifact, a later analysis removed approximately 600 highly shared, low-generation-probability nucleotide sequences. For each public chain, a later analysis derived a clonal expansion index from normalized ranks of inferred template counts within each repertoire. Generation probabilities in a later analysis came from a VDJ recombination model fitted to out-of-frame rearrangements, and those results were checked against IGoR. In a later analysis, TCR-TCR, TCR-HLA and TCR-CMV co-occurrence was scored with hypergeometric tests, and a repertoire-size bias correction was applied to TCR pairs. In a later analysis, false discovery rates were estimated by permuting HLA or CMV assignments 20 times. In a later analysis, co-occurring TCRs were grouped with DBSCAN, and TCRdist sequence similarity was added when clustering was performed within HLA-allele-positive subsets. For co-occurrence clustering, repertoires with fewer than 30,000 or more than 120,000 public chains were excluded, along with roughly five repertoires with anomalous nucleotide sharing. Entries here come from immuneACCESS through TCRdb and include only in-frame sequences with V and J called. Some clones fail to appear in such tables; in the studies checked, an unresolved V gene covers under half of the shortfall, and the cause of the remainder is unknown. V, J and clone size derive from that table, while D and trimming were established from the DNA sequence. This sample lists approximately 52,000 clones; about 67% were detected once. The ten largest account for around a third of the sample.

The receptor comes from a middle-aged man in good health and CMV-seropositive. What was sequenced was PBMCs. Recombination linked TRBV11-2 to TRBJ1-6; 6 matching bases give a weak D call of TRBD1. The sequenced DNA: TGTGCCAGCAGCCAGGGGTTTGTGTCCTATAATTCACCCCTCCACTTT. Its amino acids are CASSQGFVSYNSPLHF.